These 32 T cell receptor beta chains were all obtained from the same sample, sequenced in a study of blood T cell repertoires in COVID-19 (dated by TCRdb to the early 2020s). Library construction relied on the immunoSEQ multiplex PCR assay. TCRdb's version of the immuneACCESS table is confined to in-frame rearrangements and falls short of the full clone set. An unresolved V gene accounts for under half of the shortfall where checked; the remainder is of unknown origin. Counted in this sample were hundreds of thousands of clones; around four fifths of them appeared once. The top ten clones comprise more than 8% of the sample. The source material was peripheral blood. These receptors all come from a woman between 50 and 59 years old with acute or convalescent COVID-19.

This chain connects TRBV6-5 to TRBJ2-5; 13 nucleotides agree with TRBD2. The germline V gene has CDR1 MNHEY and CDR2 SVGAGI. The CDR3 covers 15 residues. Trimming cost V 6 bases and J 5 bases; bases outside gene matches: 6. The CDR3 DNA reads TGTGCCAGCAGCGGACTAGCGGGGGTGGGGGAGACCCAGTACTTC. Its protein product is CASSGLAGVGETQYF.

J is TRBJ2-1 and V is TRBV27, with TRBD2 matching over 9 bases. CDR3 length: 15 amino acids. V was clipped by 8 bases and J by 6 bases; unmatched bases: 11. Germline values: CDR1 MNHEY, CDR2 SMNVEV (reference sequence). The CDR3 nucleotides are TGTGCCAGCCTCACGGGGGGACTAGCTGTCAATGAGCAGTTCTTC. Its protein product is CASLTGGLAVNEQFF.

The rearrangement joins TRBV30 to TRBJ2-1; D remains ambiguous. The CDR3 covers 14 residues. V was pared by 2 bases and J by 2 bases, with 10 bases between. Germline V gene lookup returns CDR1 GTSNPN and CDR2 SVGIG (reference sequence). This CDR3 is CAWSSASTYNEQFF. The CDR3 DNA follows: TGTGCCTGGAGTAGTGCGAGCACCTACAATGAGCAGTTCTTC.

The V gene is TRBV28, the J gene TRBJ2-2; possible D gene TRBD1, 7 bases. V was cut by 7 bases and J by 4 bases, with 19 bases left in between. This CDR3 contains 16 residues. Germline V gene sequence: CDR1 MDHEN, CDR2 SYDVKM. DNA for the CDR3: TGTGCCAGCACCCTGGGAGGACAGGTCACCACCGGGGAGCTGTTTTTT. Translation: CASTLGGQVTTGELFF.

V is TRBV11-3 and J is TRBJ1-1; TRBD1 is a possible D gene (5 bases). Germline V lookup: CDR1 SGHNT, CDR2 YENEEA. V dropped 5 bases and J dropped 10 bases, with 20 bases sitting between them. The CDR3 has 14 residues. CDR3 amino acids: CASSPSSGGGRAFF. In DNA form, the CDR3 reads TGTGCCAGCAGCCCATCATCCGGGGGAGGTCGAGCTTTCTTT.

The chain couples TRBV24-1 to TRBJ1-2, with D perhaps matching TRBD1 (5 bases). Germline CDR1 and CDR2: KGHDR and SFDVKD. The CDR3 totals 14 residues. Between the trimmed V and J ends, which lost 9 bases and 5 bases, there was a span of 18 bases. The CDR3 DNA sequence: TGTGCCACCCCGGTTAACGTTAGGGGTTATGGCTACACCTTC. Translated, it gives CATPVNVRGYGYTF.

About this clone itself: Other DNA variants within this sample encode the same CDR3. The chain links TRBV5-1 to TRBJ2-1, with D tentatively TRBD2 (5 bases). The CDR3 extends over 12 amino acids. Germline-derived CDR1 and CDR2 are SGHRS and YFSETQ. V lost 1 base and J lost 7, with 6 bases in between. The CDR3 DNA reads TGCGCCAGCAGCTTGCCGGGGAATGAGCAGTTCTTC. Amino acid sequence: CASSLPGNEQFF.

The chain employs TRBV6-1 and TRBJ1-4, with D perhaps TRBD1 (6 bases). The CDR3 runs to 13 residues. Germline CDR1 MNHNS, CDR2 SASEGT. Deletions cut 3 bases from V and 8 bases from J, with 10 bases between. The CDR3 here is CASSDRGAEKLFF. CDR3 bases: TGTGCCAGCAGTGACAGGGGCGCCGAAAAACTGTTTTTT.

The chain carries TRBV24-1 and TRBJ2-7, with TRBD2 matching over 14 bases. Germline V lookup: CDR1 KGHDR, CDR2 SFDVKD. The CDR3 has 17 residues. J lost 2 bases, V lost 5 bases, and 7 bases had no gene match. CDR3 bases: TGTGCCACCAGTGCCCCCGGGACTAGCGGGAGCACCTACGAGCAGTACTTC. This gives the protein CATSAPGTSGSTYEQYF.

The genes are TRBV6-6 and TRBJ1-2, with 9 positions matching TRBD1. The germline gives CDR1 MNHNY, CDR2 SVGAGI (reference sequence). J was trimmed by 6 bases and V by 5 bases; bases with no gene match: 4. The CDR3 length is 13 residues. The CDR3 protein is CASSDRGRNGYTF. CDR3 nucleotide sequence: TGTGCCAGCAGTGACAGGGGGAGGAATGGCTACACCTTC.

J is TRBJ1-2 and V is TRBV5-1, with 9 bases aligning to TRBD1. The CDR3 sequence is 14 residues long. Trimming at V came to 10 bases and at J to 6 bases, leaving 13 bases not matched to a gene. CDR1 and CDR2 from the germline V gene are SGHRS and YFSETQ. For the CDR3, the DNA is TGCGCCTCCCTGCCGGGACAGGGAGTGGATGGCTACACCTTC. Amino acid sequence: CASLPGQGVDGYTF. Supplemented by reference TRBV5-1 and TRBJ1-2, the full variable domain reads KAGVTQTPRYLIKTRGQQVTLSCSPISGHRSVSWYQQTPGQGLQFLFEYFSETQRNKGNFPGRFSGRQFSNSRSEMNVSTLELGDSALYLCASLPGQGVDGYTFGSGTRLTVV.

The chain combines TRBV5-1 with TRBJ2-7; D possibly corresponds to TRBD2 (6 bases). The length of the CDR3 is 15 residues. V lost 0 bases and J lost 0, with 10 bases in between. CDR1 and CDR2 (germline): SGHRS, YFSETQ. The CDR3 protein is CASSLGDSSSYEQYF. The CDR3 DNA is TGCGCCAGCAGCTTGGGGGACTCAAGCTCCTACGAGCAGTACTTC.

The chain employs TRBV2 and TRBJ2-2, with D possibly being TRBD2 (5 bases). Germline V CDR1 and CDR2: SNHLY, FYNNEI. CDR3 size: 15 residues. V was shortened by 6 bases and J by 3 bases, with 14 bases between the two germline ends. DNA for the CDR3: TGTGCCAGCAGCGGTAGTTGGACTCACACCGGGGAGCTGTTTTTT. Its protein product is CASSGSWTHTGELFF.

This clone was found many times. The chain uses TRBV18 and TRBJ1-5, with 7 nucleotides matching TRBD1. The trim removed 3 bases at V and 0 bases at J, leaving 5 bases unmatched. Germline loops: CDR1 KGHSH, CDR2 LQKENI. The CDR3 has 16 residues. This CDR3 reads CASSPDRVSSNQPQHF. The CDR3 DNA follows: TGTGCCAGCTCACCCGACAGGGTGAGTAGCAATCAGCCCCAGCATTTT.

As for this clone: At the DNA level, this CDR3 is encoded by other sequences in the same sample as well. CDR3 loop: CASSGADTQYF. The CDR3 coding sequence is TGTGCCAGCAGTGGGGCGGATACGCAGTATTTT. The chain links TRBV2 to TRBJ2-3; D ambiguous. Germline loops: CDR1 SNHLY, CDR2 FYNNEI. The V end was cut by 4 bases, the J end by 6 bases, with 5 bases between. The CDR3 loop spans 11 amino acids.

The V call is TRBV5-6, the J call TRBJ2-7, with TRBD2 as a possible D gene (5 bases). This CDR3 contains 14 residues. V was cut by 4 bases and J by 2 bases, with 13 bases left in between. Germline values: CDR1 SGHDT, CDR2 YYEEEE. As DNA, the CDR3 is TGTGCCAGCAGCAACCCCGGGATTCCCTACGAGCAGTACTTC. Its translation: CASSNPGIPYEQYF.

This clone appeared once. J is TRBJ2-5 and V is TRBV12-3 or TRBV12-4; TRBD1 is a possible D gene (6 bases). Trimming took 6 bases from V and 4 from J, leaving 12 bases between them. This CDR3 is built from 13 residues. Written as DNA, the CDR3 is TGTGCCAGCAGACAAACAGGGACAGAGACCCAGTACTTC. It codes for CASRQTGTETQYF.

The CDR3 here is CSASMPHSGFLGYYEQYF. The DNA of the CDR3 is TGCAGTGCTAGTATGCCGCATAGCGGCTTTCTCGGTTACTACGAGCAGTACTTC. The V and J genes are TRBV20-1 and TRBJ2-7; D might be TRBD2 (6 bases). Trimming pared 3 bases from V and 3 bases from J, leaving 27 bases between. The CDR3 extends over 18 amino acids. Germline V gene sequence: CDR1 DFQATT, CDR2 SNEGSKA (reference sequence).

The V call is TRBV2, the J call TRBJ1-2; perhaps TRBD1 as D (6 bases). The germline V gene encodes CDR1 SNHLY and CDR2 FYNNEI. The CDR3 totals 15 residues. Trimming took off 4 bases at V and 0 bases at J, with 12 bases between the two ends. In DNA form, the CDR3 reads TGTGCCAGCAGTGGGACAGCCCTAGCTAACTATGGCTACACCTTC. Its protein product is CASSGTALANYGYTF.

The chain couples TRBV12-5 to TRBJ2-2; a possible D gene is TRBD1 (6 bases). The V and J ends lost 3 bases and 1 base respectively, with 15 bases between them. Per germline, CDR1 LGHNT and CDR2 FRNRAP. The CDR3 extends over 17 amino acids. The CDR3 region is CASGFLLGRGNTGELFF. CDR3 in DNA: TGTGCTAGTGGTTTCTTGCTGGGCAGGGGGAACACCGGGGAGCTGTTTTTT.

The chain has TRBV5-8 and TRBJ2-3; 12 bases match TRBD1. Germline CDR1 is SGHTS and CDR2 is YDEGEE. The CDR3 runs 20 residues. Trimming cost V 1 base and J 4 bases; bases outside gene matches: 16. The CDR3 sequence is CASSLTGQGAQGKAADTQYF. DNA for the CDR3: TGTGCCAGCAGCTTGACGGGACAGGGGGCGCAGGGCAAAGCGGCAGATACGCAGTATTTT.

The V and J genes are TRBV6-5 and TRBJ2-7; 14 bases agree with TRBD2. J lost 7 bases, V lost 5 bases, and 7 bases had no gene match. The CDR3 is made up of 15 amino acids. Germline CDR1 reads MNHEY; CDR2 reads SVGAGI. In DNA, the CDR3 is TGTGCCAGCAGTCACGGACTAGCGGGAGGCCGTGAGCAGTACTTC. It is translated as CASSHGLAGGREQYF.

The rearrangement uses TRBV7-2 and TRBJ2-7; 8 positions agree with TRBD1. Germline CDR1 reads SGHTA; CDR2 reads FQGNSA. The CDR3 spans 14 residues. V was pared by 4 bases and J by 2 bases, with 4 bases of the junction left unmatched. CDR3 sequence reads: CASSSRTGPYEQYF. In DNA, the CDR3 is TGTGCCAGCAGCTCACGGACAGGGCCCTACGAGCAGTACTTC.

The rearrangement joins TRBV10-3 to TRBJ2-3; D is undetermined. The CDR3 sequence is 14 residues long. CDR1 is ENHRY and CDR2 is SYGVKD in the germline V gene. The V end was cut by 7 bases, the J end by 1 base, with 12 bases between. CDR3 sequence: CAITRNVGTDTQYF. The CDR3 coding sequence is TGTGCCATCACGCGGAATGTGGGCACAGATACGCAGTATTTT.

This rearrangement joins TRBV19 to TRBJ1-5; D gene uncertain. Looked up from germline, CDR1 is LNHDA and CDR2 is SQIVND (reference sequence). The V gene lost 5 bases and the J gene lost 5 bases, with 10 bases spanning the gap. This CDR3 comprises 13 residues. CDR3 residues: CASSLGLYQPQHF. CDR3 bases: TGTGCCAGTAGTCTCGGTCTGTATCAGCCCCAGCATTTT.

The chain uses TRBV3-1 (or the pseudogene TRBV3-2) and TRBJ1-1, with a weak D call TRBD1 (5 bases). This CDR3 is built from 14 residues. Trimming removed 5 bases at V and 2 bases at J, with 12 bases between. Germline V gene lookup returns CDR1 LGHDT and CDR2 YNNKEL (reference sequence). The CDR3 DNA follows: TGTGCCAGCAGCGCCCTGACAGCCAACACTGAAGCTTTCTTT. Encoded protein: CASSALTANTEAFF.

The genes are TRBV3-1 (or the pseudogene TRBV3-2) and TRBJ1-1; 9 positions agree with TRBD1. The germline V gene encodes CDR1 LGHDT and CDR2 YNNKEL (reference sequence). V lost 3 bases and J lost 4; bases outside the gene matches: 12. The CDR3 covers 17 residues. For the CDR3, the DNA is TGTGCCAGCAGCCATACAGGGGGCGCCGTGAGAAGCACTGAAGCTTTCTTT. Translation gives CASSHTGGAVRSTEAFF.

The chain recombines TRBV9 with TRBJ2-6; 9 nucleotides align to TRBD1. Germline CDR1 and CDR2: SGDLS and YYNGEE. V was pared by 2 bases and J by 0 bases, with 3 bases of the junction left unmatched. The CDR3 is 17 amino acids. CDR3 residues: CASSVGTGNSGANVLTF. DNA for the CDR3: TGTGCCAGCAGCGTCGGGACAGGGAACTCTGGGGCCAACGTCCTGACTTTC.

The chain combines TRBV11-2 with TRBJ2-7; tentatively, D is TRBD1 (5 bases). Between the trimmed V and J ends, which lost 4 bases and 7 bases, there was a span of 14 bases. The germline V gene encodes CDR1 SGHAT and CDR2 FQNNGV. The CDR3 loop spans 13 amino acids. CDR3 nucleotide sequence: TGTGCCAGCAGCTCGGATCAGGGTAGGGAGCAGTACTTC. Translation: CASSSDQGREQYF.

In this sample, this clone turned up a few times. The V gene is TRBV19, the J gene TRBJ2-2; 11 nucleotides agree with TRBD2. CDR1 and CDR2 from the germline V gene are LNHDA and SQIVND (reference sequence). CDR3 length equals 16 residues. V shed 4 bases and J 6 bases; nucleotides not matched to a gene: 7. In nucleotides, the CDR3 is TGTGCCAGTAGTAGGATGACTAGCGGGACAGCCGGGGAGCTGTTTTTT. Encoded protein: CASSRMTSGTAGELFF.

The rearrangement joins TRBV5-4 to TRBJ2-1; 9 positions match TRBD2. Germline V gene lookup returns CDR1 SGHNT and CDR2 YYREEE (reference sequence). The CDR3 has 15 amino acids. The V gene end was trimmed by 4 bases and the J gene end by 7 bases; junction bases not matched to a gene: 9. The CDR3 DNA sequence: TGTGCCAGCAGCCCTGGGGTAGCGGGAGCAAATGAGCAGTTCTTC. Amino acid sequence: CASSPGVAGANEQFF.

J is TRBJ2-1 and V is TRBV19; 16 bases match TRBD2. Germline V gene sequence: CDR1 LNHDA, CDR2 SQIVND (reference sequence). Trimming at V came to 3 bases and at J to 10 bases, leaving 9 bases not matched to a gene. The CDR3 totals 17 residues. The CDR3 loop is CASSMDGTSGRAGEQFF. The CDR3 nucleotides read TGTGCCAGTAGTATGGATGGGACTAGCGGGAGGGCAGGAGAGCAGTTCTTC. Filled out from reference TRBV19 and TRBJ2-1, the complete variable domain reads DGGITQSPKYLFRKEGQNVTLSCEQNLNHDAMYWYRQDPGQGLRLIYYSQIVNDFQKGDIAEGYSVSREKKESFPLTVTSAQKNPTAFYLCASSMDGTSGRAGEQFFGPGTRLTVL.